The source of this TCR beta chain is a study of OX40 agonist ivuxolimab in advanced cancers. Study-level background: Prior anti-PD-1, anti-PD-L1 or anti-CTLA-4 therapy was allowed; 40% had some.

Germline V gives CDR1 MDHEN, CDR2 SYDVKM. The CDR3 has 14 residues. Germline trimming cut 3 bases from V and 12 bases from J; bases unmatched to any gene: 8. General study findings and limits: Doses of 0.1 to 3.0 mg/kg were accompanied by clonal expansion of CD4+ and CD8+ blood T cells by week 6.

The protocol was immunoSEQ multiplex PCR, while the TCRdb copy is restricted to in-frame clones and leaves out a portion. This table holds around 40,000 clones, 88% found once. With regard to this clone: As yet, its antigen is unknown.

On cycle 4 day 1 and cycle 7 day 1, as well as at baseline, blood was sampled. The sequence was obtained from an adult with an advanced solid tumor such as melanoma, head and neck, liver or kidney cancer. The chain uses TRBV28 and TRBJ2-4, with 10 bases matching TRBD2. The sample was CD4+ or CD8+ T cells sorted from blood, taken in a trial of the OX40 agonist ivuxolimab. The CDR3 DNA reads as TGTGCCAGCAGTTTTTGGGCTAGCGGGAGAGGTCAGTACTTC. It translates to CASSFWASGRGQYF.